This is a list of T cell receptor beta chains from one sample in a study of long-term antiretroviral therapy in people with HIV. The data were produced by immunoSEQ multiplex PCR, yet TCRdb's version contains in-frame clones alone and is incomplete. The sample carries about 25,000 clones, approximately 83% recorded once. Sequencing was performed on unsorted PBMCs, taken around 4.2 years after starting antiretroviral therapy. These TCRs come from a man aged 30-40 years with HIV. Both conserved end residues are part of each CDR3. Each record gives: V gene, J gene, CDR3 protein.

TRBV7-3,TRBJ2-2,CASSLHGTALYGELFF
TRBV4-1,TRBJ1-1,CASSQTRDTEAFF
TRBV30,TRBJ1-5,CAWSVPSGGLQPQHF
TRBV14,TRBJ2-5,CASSQLAGSVVETQYF
TRBV7-2,TRBJ2-2,CASSLALSLPPLTGELFF
TRBV6-1,TRBJ2-5,CASSELAGEGETQYF
TRBV14,TRBJ2-7,CASSQDGGIYEQYF
TRBV6-1,TRBJ1-5,CASSAVGYGQPQHF
TRBV5-7,TRBJ2-1,CASSLGLGGGGAYNEQFF
TRBV5-1,TRBJ2-1,CASSLRGYSYNEQFF
TRBV7-2,TRBJ2-1,CASSLRLAGLSYNEQFF